Below, 24 T cell receptor beta chains from the same sample are listed, as sequenced in a study of shared clonotypes between healthy human individuals. Naivety among CD8 cells was defined by CD45RO negativity and positive CCR7 selection, thereby excluding terminally differentiated effector memory CD45RA+ cells. Some clones are missing from TCRdb's copy, which holds only in-frame ones; the method was immunoSEQ multiplex PCR. The table shows about 870,000 clones, with around 92% occurring only once. The sequenced sample was naive CD8+ T cells sorted from blood. Receptors were obtained from a man aged 25-45 years in good health.

The chain links TRBV30 to TRBJ2-1; a possible D gene is TRBD2 (5 bases). Looked up from germline, CDR1 is GTSNPN and CDR2 is SVGIG (reference sequence). There are 15 residues in the CDR3. Trimming stripped 2 bases from V and 4 bases from J, with 15 bases between. The CDR3 spells CAWSRAASSYNEQFF. The CDR3 DNA is TGTGCCTGGAGTCGGGCGGCTAGCTCGTACAATGAGCAGTTCTTC.

The chain carries TRBV7-9 and TRBJ2-7; 11 bases are shared with TRBD2. The CDR3 sequence is 15 residues long. Germline lookup yields CDR1 SEHNR and CDR2 FQNEAQ (reference sequence). V shed 5 bases and J 3 bases; nucleotides not matched to a gene: 6. This CDR3 reads CASSNSGRASYEQYF. In DNA form, the CDR3 reads TGTGCCAGCAGCAATAGCGGGAGGGCAAGCTACGAGCAGTACTTC.

This clone was seen only once. A much larger clone lies a single base off, so this may be a read error. The sample contains more than one DNA sequence encoding this CDR3. The rearrangement links TRBV6-5 to TRBJ2-7; 11 nucleotides agree with TRBD2. The CDR3 runs to 15 residues. V lost 0 bases to trimming and J lost 2 bases; unmatched junction nucleotides: 0. Germline CDR1 reads MNHEY; CDR2 reads SVGAGI. The CDR3 sequence: CASSYSTSGAYEQYF. CDR3 sequence (DNA): TGTGCCAGCAGTTACTCGACTAGCGGGGCCTACGAGCAGTACTTC.

This clone was observed a single time. The chain uses TRBV5-1 and TRBJ2-7; 12 positions agree with TRBD2. After removal of 0 bases from V and 4 bases from J, the junction contained 14 bases not matched to a gene. There are 19 residues in the CDR3. In germline, CDR1 is SGHRS, CDR2 YFSETQ. This chain's CDR3 is CASSLASVTSGSNWYEQYF. The CDR3 region has the DNA TGCGCCAGCAGCTTGGCCTCAGTGACTAGCGGGAGTAACTGGTACGAGCAGTACTTC. Supplemented by reference TRBV5-1 and TRBJ2-7, the full variable domain reads KAGVTQTPRYLIKTRGQQVTLSCSPISGHRSVSWYQQTPGQGLQFLFEYFSETQRNKGNFPGRFSGRQFSNSRSEMNVSTLELGDSALYLCASSLASVTSGSNWYEQYFGPGTRLTVT.

This clone was observed a few times. The chain joins TRBV7-9 to TRBJ1-5; 10 bases are a match to TRBD1. Germline V lookup: CDR1 SEHNR, CDR2 FQNEAQ (reference sequence). The V gene end was trimmed by 3 bases and the J gene end by 6 bases; junction bases not matched to a gene: 14. The CDR3 spans 18 residues. The CDR3 nucleotides are TGTGCCAGCAGCTTTAAATGGAGCCCCGGGACAGGGGCTCAGCCCCAGCATTTT. Its protein product is CASSFKWSPGTGAQPQHF.

The chain uses TRBV5-5 and TRBJ2-3; D is uncertain. CDR1 is SGHKS, CDR2 YYEKEE, per germline (reference sequence). This CDR3 contains 17 residues. The germline V and J ends were trimmed by 1 base and 2 bases, with 17 bases remaining between them. The CDR3 sequence: CASSLYLGDTHTDTQYF. In DNA, the CDR3 is TGTGCCAGCAGCTTGTATCTGGGTGATACCCACACAGATACGCAGTATTTT.

This rearrangement joins TRBV4-1 to TRBJ2-3, with D possibly matching TRBD1 (5 bases). CDR1 is MGHRA, CDR2 YSYEKL, per germline. CDR3 length equals 14 residues. V was pared by 1 base and J by 4 bases, with 9 bases between. The CDR3 DNA follows: TGCGCCAGCAGCCAAGGACAGTTGGCAGATACGCAGTATTTT. Its protein product is CASSQGQLADTQYF.

Comments on this clone: Other nucleotide sequences in the sample specify the same CDR3. This chain uses TRBV9 with TRBJ2-7, with 10 bases identical to TRBD2. Germline CDR1 and CDR2: SGDLS and YYNGEE. This CDR3 spans 14 amino acids. The junction had 1 base not matched to a gene; V was cut back by 4 bases and J by 0 bases. CDR3 coding DNA: TGTGCCAGCAGCCCTAGCGGGGGCTCCTACGAGCAGTACTTC. Protein sequence: CASSPSGGSYEQYF.

This chain joins TRBV27 and TRBJ1-2; D may be TRBD1 (5 bases). Germline-derived CDR1 and CDR2 are MNHEY and SMNVEV (reference sequence). Trimming removed 2 bases at V and 6 bases at J, with 7 bases between. The CDR3 consists of 12 residues. The CDR3 is CASSLDRDGYTF. DNA for the CDR3: TGTGCCAGCAGTTTAGACAGAGATGGCTACACCTTC.

This chain connects TRBV7-9 to TRBJ2-1, with 7 bases matching TRBD1. The CDR3 is 13 amino acids. V shed 11 bases and J 4 bases; nucleotides not matched to a gene: 8. Germline V gene data show CDR1 as SEHNR and CDR2 as FQNEAQ (reference sequence). The CDR3: CAYGTETYNEQFF. CDR3 in DNA: TGTGCCTATGGGACAGAGACATACAATGAGCAGTTCTTC. The variable domain in full, with the rest retrieved from reference TRBV7-9 and TRBJ2-1, is DTGVSQNPRHKITKRGQNVTFRCDPISEHNRLYWYRQTLGQGPEFLTYFQNEAQLEKSRLLSDRFSAERPKGSFSTLEIQRTEQGDSAMYLCAYGTETYNEQFFGPGTRLTVL.

The rearrangement uses TRBV27 and TRBJ2-5; D gene unclear. Looked up from germline, CDR1 is MNHEY and CDR2 is SMNVEV (reference sequence). This CDR3 is 14 amino acids long. V lost 2 bases to trimming and J lost 0 bases, with 7 bases between them. CDR3 nucleotides: TGTGCCAGCAGTTTAACCCCGTACCAAGAGACCCAGTACTTC. It specifies CASSLTPYQETQYF.

On this clone itself: Other DNA sequences from this sample encode an identical CDR3 as well. The V and J genes are TRBV7-6 and TRBJ2-2, with D tentatively TRBD1 (5 bases). The CDR3 runs 15 residues. CDR1 and CDR2 from the germline V gene are SGHVS and FNYEAQ. Trimming removed 1 base from V and 1 base from J, with 7 bases in between. CDR3 loop: CASSLGQGNTGELFF. The CDR3 DNA follows: TGTGCCAGCAGCTTAGGGCAGGGGAACACCGGGGAGCTGTTTTTT.

As for this clone: A read error may account for a junction end that differs from germline. Other DNA sequences within the sample encode an identical CDR3. The chain couples TRBV6-1 to TRBJ1-1, with unresolved D. This CDR3 has 14 amino acids. Germline V gene sequence: CDR1 MNHNS, CDR2 SASEGT. CDR3 nucleotide sequence: TGTGCCAGCAGCGAAGCCCGACTGAACACTGAAGCTTTCTTT. This translates into CASSEARLNTEAFF.

As concerns this clone: Other DNA sequences in the same sample also yield this CDR3. The V gene is TRBV29-1, the J gene TRBJ2-2; unclear D gene. The ends were cut back, 2 bases at V and 3 bases at J, with 4 bases in the middle. The CDR3 sequence is 12 residues long. Germline CDR1 and CDR2: SQVTM and ANQGSEA. CDR3 in DNA: TGCAGCGTTGAAAGGGACACCGGGGAGCTGTTTTTT. It codes for CSVERDTGELFF.

Regarding this clone: Other nucleotide sequences from this sample produce the same CDR3. The V and J genes are TRBV28 and TRBJ1-3, with D hard to call. The CDR3 consists of 15 residues. V was cut by 2 bases and J by 0 bases, with 8 bases left in between. Germline CDR1 is MDHEN and CDR2 is SYDVKM. The CDR3: CASSLLLGSGNTIYF. The CDR3 nucleotides are TGTGCCAGCAGTTTACTATTAGGCTCTGGAAACACCATATATTTT.

The chain has TRBV9 and TRBJ2-3; tentative D call: TRBD1 (5 bases). The V gene lost 4 bases and the J gene lost 2 bases, with 20 bases spanning the gap. CDR1 SGDLS and CDR2 YYNGEE come from the germline V gene. The CDR3 is 17 amino acids. CDR3 sequence: CASSPQGGLLDTDTQYF. CDR3 DNA: TGTGCCAGCAGCCCCCAGGGTGGGCTGTTGGACACAGATACGCAGTATTTT. The full variable domain, completed using reference TRBV9 and TRBJ2-3, is DSGVTQTPKHLITATGQRVTLRCSPRSGDLSVYWYQQSLDQGLQFLIQYYNGEERAKGNILERFSAQQFPDLHSELNLSSLELGDSALYFCASSPQGGLLDTDTQYFGPGTRLTVL.

The gene calls are TRBV7-9 and TRBJ2-2; unclear D gene. Germline-derived CDR1 and CDR2 are SEHNR and FQNEAQ (reference sequence). The V end lost 5 bases, the J end lost 7 bases, and 11 bases lay between the germline ends. The CDR3 runs to 13 residues. The CDR3 sequence: CASSLGSGGELFF. The CDR3 coding sequence is TGTGCCAGCAGCCTAGGATCCGGCGGGGAGCTGTTTTTT.

This chain connects TRBV7-9 to TRBJ2-6; D unresolved. V dropped 5 bases and J dropped 5 bases, with 7 bases sitting between them. The germline V gene has CDR1 SEHNR and CDR2 FQNEAQ (reference sequence). The CDR3 totals 13 residues. CDR3: CASSVDRANVLTF. CDR3 in DNA: TGTGCCAGCAGCGTAGATAGGGCCAACGTCCTGACTTTC.

This rearrangement joins TRBV4-1 to TRBJ2-7; 7 bases match TRBD1. With V trimmed by 5 bases and J by 2 bases, 18 bases remained unmatched. This CDR3 contains 18 residues. Germline V gene lookup returns CDR1 MGHRA and CDR2 YSYEKL. The DNA of the CDR3 is TGCGCCAGCAGCGGAGTCCCGACAACAGGGGAAAGGCCCTACGAGCAGTACTTC. Its translation is CASSGVPTTGERPYEQYF.

This clone was found once. As DNA, the CDR3 is TGTGCCAGCAGCTCGCCGGGACTAGCGGGAGAGCAGTTCTTC. As protein: CASSSPGLAGEQFF. V is TRBV11-2 and J is TRBJ2-1; the match to TRBD2 covers 13 bases. Trimming at V came to 4 bases and at J to 10 bases, leaving 4 bases not matched to a gene. CDR1 SGHAT and CDR2 FQNNGV come from the germline V gene. The CDR3 totals 14 residues.

The chain joins TRBV27 to TRBJ2-2; D not resolved. This CDR3 comprises 12 residues. Trimming cost V 6 bases and J 6 bases, with 8 bases left between them. Germline CDR1 is MNHEY and CDR2 is SMNVEV (reference sequence). The CDR3 coding sequence is TGTGCCAGCAGAATTGGGGCCGGGGAGCTGTTTTTT. Protein: CASRIGAGELFF.

J is TRBJ2-1 and V is TRBV7-9; the D is unclear. Germline V gene data show CDR1 as SEHNR and CDR2 as FQNEAQ (reference sequence). The V gene lost 1 base and the J gene lost 0 bases, with 10 bases spanning the gap. This CDR3 has 16 amino acids. The CDR3 region is CASSLVQASSYNEQFF. For the CDR3, the DNA is TGTGCCAGCAGCTTAGTTCAGGCCAGCTCCTACAATGAGCAGTTCTTC.

The chain is built from TRBV10-2 and TRBJ2-7, with TRBD2 matching 7 bases. Looked up from germline, CDR1 is WSHSY and CDR2 is SAAADI. This CDR3 is built from 12 residues. The junction had 6 bases not matched to a gene; V was cut back by 7 bases and J by 6 bases. The CDR3 region is CASTAGAGEQYF. The CDR3 bases are TGCGCCAGCACGGCGGGAGCTGGCGAGCAGTACTTC.

This clone was observed a single time. The chain uses TRBV28 and TRBJ2-5; maybe TRBD2 (6 bases). Germline CDR1 reads MDHEN; CDR2 reads SYDVKM. The CDR3 extends over 15 amino acids. Trimming shortened V by 5 bases and J by 2 bases, and 15 bases separated the two germline ends. Here the CDR3 DNA reads TGTGCCAGCAGTCTCACGCCGGGGGAACAAGAGACCCAGTACTTC. Protein product: CASSLTPGEQETQYF. The variable domain in full, completed from reference TRBV28 and TRBJ2-5, reads DVKVTQSSRYLVKRTGEKVFLECVQDMDHENMFWYRQDPGLGLRLIYFSYDVKMKEKGDIPEGYSVSREKKERFSLILESASTNQTSMYLCASSLTPGEQETQYFGPGTRLLVL.